These 9 T cell receptor beta chains share one sample of origin, sequenced in a study of CD8 T cells in Susac syndrome. Roughly 0.45 to 1 ug RNA was reverse transcribed with random hexamers. TCRdb processed the immunoSEQ multiplex PCR reads anew with MiXCR; each CDR3 protein has one entry. The sample records about 300,000 distinct CDR3 sequences, 89% being singletons. The specimen sequenced was CD8+ T cells from PBMCs. These TCRs come from a human donor with multiple sclerosis.

This clonotype was counted only a few times. The rearrangement links TRBV6-2 or TRBV6-3 to TRBJ1-3; D gene unclear. The CDR3 runs 12 residues. V was pared by 0 bases and J by 3 bases, with 0 bases between. CDR1 is MNHEY and CDR2 is SVGEGT in the germline V gene. Here the CDR3 reads CASSYSGNTIYF. CDR3 sequence (DNA): TGTGCCAGCAGTTACTCTGGAAACACCATATATTTT.

V usage is TRBV6-2 or TRBV6-3 and J usage is TRBJ2-7; the D gene is possibly TRBD1 (6 bases). The V gene's germline CDR1 is MNHEY and CDR2 SVGEGT. The V gene lost 2 bases and the J gene lost 3 bases, with 14 bases spanning the gap. This CDR3 has 15 amino acids. The CDR3 bases are TGTGCCAGCAGTTACGGCCCCAGGGGCCGCTACGAGCAGTACTTC. Its translation: CASSYGPRGRYEQYF.

V is TRBV28 and J is TRBJ2-2, with D tentatively TRBD1 (5 bases). Germline CDR1 and CDR2: MDHEN and SYDVKM. This CDR3 region has 15 residues. V was cut by 2 bases and J by 0 bases, with 7 bases left in between. The CDR3 is CASSLVGANTGELFF. CDR3 coding DNA: TGTGCCAGCAGTTTAGTAGGGGCGAACACCGGGGAGCTGTTTTTT.

This clonotype occurred once. The CDR3 protein is CAWSVTALSNQPQHF. The CDR3 DNA reads TGTGCCTGGAGTGTAACGGCGTTGAGCAATCAGCCCCAGCATTTT. The chain links TRBV30 to TRBJ1-5; D call uncertain. V was shortened by 0 bases and J by 1 base, with 10 bases between the two germline ends. CDR1 is GTSNPN and CDR2 is SVGIG in the germline V gene (reference sequence). The CDR3 is made up of 15 amino acids.

The genes are TRBV5-4 and TRBJ2-7; D perhaps matches TRBD1 (6 bases). The V end lost 2 bases, the J end lost 3 bases, and 12 bases lay between the germline ends. Germline CDR1 reads SGHNT; CDR2 reads YYREEE (reference sequence). The CDR3 totals 14 residues. The CDR3 nucleotides are TGTGCCAGCAGCTTTGGACAGAAAATCTACGAGCAGTACTTC. Its protein is CASSFGQKIYEQYF.

This clonotype has just one count. This chain uses TRBV27 with TRBJ2-7, with 8 bases aligning to TRBD1. The germline V gene encodes CDR1 MNHEY and CDR2 SMNVEV (reference sequence). The CDR3 is made up of 15 amino acids. The ends lost 4 bases at V and 3 bases at J; junction bases unmatched: 8. CDR3 loop: CASSWDRRDYYEQYF. As DNA, the CDR3 is TGTGCCAGCAGTTGGGACAGGCGCGACTACTACGAGCAGTACTTC.

The J gene is TRBJ2-5, the V gene TRBV6-1; 7 positions match TRBD2. Germline lookup yields CDR1 MNHNS and CDR2 SASEGT. The CDR3 consists of 13 residues. V gave up 6 bases and J gave up 5 bases; unmatched junction bases: 6. In nucleotides, the CDR3 is TGTGCCAGCAGGGAACGGGGGGTGGAGACCCAGTACTTC. Residues: CASRERGVETQYF.

V is TRBV28 and J is TRBJ2-7; D is uncertain. Trimming cost V 4 bases and J 3 bases, with 10 bases left between them. Germline V gives CDR1 MDHEN, CDR2 SYDVKM. The length of the CDR3 is 13 residues. The CDR3: CASSSLVDYEQYF. The CDR3 nucleotides are TGTGCCAGCAGTTCTCTAGTTGACTACGAGCAGTACTTC.

V usage is TRBV12-3 or TRBV12-4 and J usage is TRBJ2-1, with 10 bases identical to TRBD2. The junction had 4 bases not matched to a gene; V was cut back by 4 bases and J by 4 bases. The CDR3 is 15 residues long. The chain's CDR3 is CASSSTSGTYNEQFF. CDR3 in DNA: TGTGCCAGCAGTTCCACTAGCGGGACTTACAATGAGCAGTTCTTC.